A selection of T cell receptor beta chains follows, all from one sample in a study of T cells in Graves' hyperthyroidism and ophthalmopathy. Using its own MiXCR run on the multiplex PCR reads, TCRdb lists one record per CDR3 protein. The table includes approximately 870,000 distinct CDR3 sequences, 38% detected once. Sequencing was performed on blood. Receptors originate from a man younger than 35 with Graves' hyperthyroidism. CDR3s include the opening cysteine and the closing phenylalanine or tryptophan. Fields, in order: V gene, clone size, D gene, J gene, CDR3 DNA, CDR3 protein. The D gene is left open where the match is weak. Some rows mark clone size as missing; the rest say once, few, many or name a class of expanded clone.

TRBV11-2	few	-	TRBJ2-7	TGTGCCAGCAGCTTTTTCGGGGGAGTCGAGCAGTACTTC	CASSFFGGVEQYF
TRBV20-1	many	-	TRBJ1-4	TGCAGTGCCGGGGCCAGGTCGGATGAAAAACTGTTTTTT	CSAGARSDEKLFF
TRBV6-1	-	-	TRBJ2-7	TGTGCCAGCAGCATACACCCGCTCTACGAGCAGTACTTC	CASSIHPLYEQYF
TRBV2	-	TRBD2	TRBJ2-5	TGTGCCAGCAAGCCGACTAGCGGGAGAACTCAAGAGACCCAGTACTTC	CASKPTSGRTQETQYF
TRBV7-9	few	-	TRBJ2-7	TGTGCCAGCAGCTTAGACCCCATATACGAGCAGTACTTC	CASSLDPIYEQYF
TRBV20-1	-	-	TRBJ1-4	TGCAGTGCTGACCACCTTCACAATGAAAAACTGTTTTTT	CSADHLHNEKLFF
TRBV29-1	many	TRBD2	TRBJ2-2	TGCAGCGTCACCGGGACTAGCGGAACCGGGGAGCTGTTTTTT	CSVTGTSGTGELFF
TRBV27	-	TRBD1	TRBJ1-5	TGTGCCAGCACGAGCGGGGGACAGTCCCAGCATTTT	CASTSGGQSQHF
TRBV19	-	-	TRBJ2-2	TGTGCCAGCAGCCCCCCCTACGAGCGGAACACCGGGGAGCTGTTTTTT	CASSPPYERNTGELFF
TRBV20-1	-	TRBD1	TRBJ1-5	TGCAGTGCTGGCAATGGACAGGGGCATCAGCCCCAGCATTTT	CSAGNGQGHQPQHF
TRBV15	-	-	TRBJ1-1	TGTGCCACCAGCAGAGTCGGAGGGGGAGATGAAGCTTTCTTT	CATSRVGGGDEAFF
TRBV29-1	-	-	TRBJ1-1	TGCAGCGTTACCCGAGGGCTCGACACTGAAGCTTCCTTT	CSVTRGLDTEASF
TRBV5-1	-	-	TRBJ2-2	TGCGCCAGCACTCAAGCGAACACCGGGGAGCTGTTTTTT	CASTQANTGELFF
TRBV2	-	-	TRBJ2-3	TGTGCCAGCAGGGCGGACGGACGAGATACGCAGTATTTT	CASRADGRDTQYF
TRBV7-8	few	-	TRBJ1-4	TGTGCCAGCAGCCCTCCTCGCCCGGCGGTACAAAAACTGTTTTTT	CASSPPRPAVQKLFF
TRBV9	few	-	TRBJ2-2	TGTGCCAGCAGCCCCTCCCCAGAGGTCACCGGGGAGCTGTTTTTT	CASSPSPEVTGELFF
TRBV20-1	few	-	TRBJ1-1	TGCAGTGCTCCTATCGGAAACACTGAAGCTTTCTTT	CSAPIGNTEAFF
TRBV5-1	-	-	TRBJ2-5	TGCGCCAGCAGCGAACTGCCCGGGGAGACCCAGTACTTC	CASSELPGETQYF
TRBV19	few	-	TRBJ2-7	TGTGCCAGTAGTATTGGGGTTTTGAACGAGCAGTACTTC	CASSIGVLNEQYF
TRBV13	many	-	TRBJ2-7	TGTGCCAGCAGCTTCGACCCGACAGGCTACGAGCAGTACTTC	CASSFDPTGYEQYF
TRBV11-2	-	-	TRBJ2-7	TGTGCCAGCACCTCTCCTTCGATCATCTACGAGCAGTACTTC	CASTSPSIIYEQYF
TRBV7-9	-	TRBD1	TRBJ2-2	TGTGCCTTCCTAGGGGACAGTAACACCGGGGAGCTGTTTTTT	CAFLGDSNTGELFF
TRBV7-9	-	TRBD1	TRBJ2-2	TGTGCCAGCAGCTCCTCTGGACAGGGAAGGGCTCGCGGGGAGCTGTTTTTT	CASSSSGQGRARGELFF
TRBV9	-	-	TRBJ2-3	TGTGCCAGCAGCCCACCCCGGAGGGATACGCAGTATTTT	CASSPPRRDTQYF
TRBV19	many	TRBD1	TRBJ1-2	TGTGCCAGTAGTACCGACAGGGGACAATACGGATCGCATGGCTACACCTTC	CASSTDRGQYGSHGYTF
TRBV29-1	-	TRBD1	TRBJ2-7	TGCAGCGTTGAAGAAGGACAGGGGGCTAGCGAGCAGTACTTC	CSVEEGQGASEQYF
TRBV29-1	-	-	TRBJ1-1	TGCAGCGTTGAAGGAGTCGGGGTCCCTGAAGCTTTCTTT	CSVEGVGVPEAFF
TRBV9	-	-	TRBJ2-7	TGTGCCAGCAGCGTAGCGGCAGAAGCCTACGAGCAGTACTTC	CASSVAAEAYEQYF
TRBV5-6	few	-	TRBJ2-7	TGTGCCAGCAGCCTCCGGGACGACCCCTACGAGCAGTACTTC	CASSLRDDPYEQYF
TRBV7-2	-	TRBD2	TRBJ2-7	TGCGCCAGCAGCCAAGTAGGACTAGGGGCGTACGAGCAGTACTTC	CASSQVGLGAYEQYF
TRBV7-6	few	-	TRBJ2-7	TGTGCCAGCAGCTTAGAGACCGAGTCCTACGAGCAGTACTTC	CASSLETESYEQYF
TRBV7-6	many	-	TRBJ2-2	TGTGCCAGCAGCCCCCGTCCGGCCGGGGAGCTGTTTTTT	CASSPRPAGELFF
TRBV6-1	many	-	TRBJ1-5	TGTGCCAGCAGTGAACCGCTCAATCAGCCCCAGCATTTT	CASSEPLNQPQHF
TRBV19	many	TRBD1	TRBJ1-2	TGTGCCAGGAAACAGGGGGTTGGTGGCTACACCTTC	CARKQGVGGYTF
TRBV20-1	few	-	TRBJ2-5	TGCACACGCCGGGACCAAAGCGGGACCCAGTACTTC	CTRRDQSGTQYF
TRBV7-9	many	-	TRBJ2-7	TGTGCCAGCAACGGGCCCTCCTACGAGCAGTACTTC	CASNGPSYEQYF